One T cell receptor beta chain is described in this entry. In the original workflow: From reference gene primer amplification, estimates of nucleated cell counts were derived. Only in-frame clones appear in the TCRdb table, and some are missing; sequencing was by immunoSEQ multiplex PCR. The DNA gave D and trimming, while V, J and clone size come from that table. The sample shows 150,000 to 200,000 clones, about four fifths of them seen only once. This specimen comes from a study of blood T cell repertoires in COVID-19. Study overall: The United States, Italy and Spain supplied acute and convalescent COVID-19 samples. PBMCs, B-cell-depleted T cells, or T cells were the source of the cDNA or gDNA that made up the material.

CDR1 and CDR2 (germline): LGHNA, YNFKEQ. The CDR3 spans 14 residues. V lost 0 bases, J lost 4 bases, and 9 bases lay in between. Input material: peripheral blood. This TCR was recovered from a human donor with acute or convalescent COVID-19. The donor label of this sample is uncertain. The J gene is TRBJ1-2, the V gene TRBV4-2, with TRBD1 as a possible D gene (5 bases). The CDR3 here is CASSQDRGFYGYTF. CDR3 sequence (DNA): TGTGCCAGCAGCCAAGATAGGGGATTCTATGGCTACACCTTC.